This T cell receptor (beta chain) originates from a study of blood T cells in healthy people across ages. As for this clonotype: The antigen is undetermined.

The second PCR ran about 6 to 12 cycles with a sample-barcoded 5' primer and J-beta primers. The template-switch adaptor was a 5' adaptor with 12 random nucleotides. It tagged each cDNA molecule. One entry per CDR3 protein, called by TCRdb with MiXCR from the 5' RACE reads. The table records roughly 2 million distinct CDR3 sequences, around 50% of them present only once. Study-wide results and limits: In long-lived donors, naive CD4+ cell counts and diversity exceeded those of aged donors.

Samples each had at least 5 micrograms of total RNA extracted. This CDR3 region has 13 residues. Germline-derived CDR1 and CDR2 are SEHNR and FQNEAQ (reference sequence). V dropped 0 bases and J dropped 5 bases, with 5 bases sitting between them. The sample was blood. The receptor comes from a woman aged 40-49 years in good health. This chain uses TRBV7-9 with TRBJ2-1; D unresolved. This chain's CDR3 is CASSLAQNNEQFF. DNA for the CDR3: TGTGCCAGCAGCTTAGCCCAGAACAATGAGCAGTTCTTC.